The text below deals with one T cell receptor beta chain. Its antigen has not been determined. Per-base quality was not reported, and no clone a single base away is much larger than it. These data originate in a study of OX40 agonist ivuxolimab in advanced cancers. At the level of the whole study: Ivuxolimab, which targeted the costimulatory receptor OX40 (CD134), was an agonistic, fully human IgG2 monoclonal antibody. Peripheral TCRbeta sequencing aimed to test whether ivuxolimab altered TCR sequence diversity and caused clonal T-cell expansion. Three dose-escalation patients achieved partial responses, one with hepatocellular carcinoma and two with cutaneous melanoma. Patients were allowed to have had prior anti-PD-1, anti-PD-L1 or anti-CTLA-4 therapy, and approximately 43% of the dose-escalation patients had previously received checkpoint inhibitors. The monotherapy dose-escalation portion (N of about 49 patients) of the phase I ivuxolimab trial is reported in the paper. In the dose-escalation cohort, roughly 82% of patients were male, and the mean age was 60 years with a range of about 20 to 80. Intravenous ivuxolimab was administered to patients every 2 weeks at six dose levels: 0.01, 0.1, 0.3, 1.5, 3 and 10 mg/kg. Among the approximately 50 dose-escalation patients, some 20 had hepatocellular carcinoma, approximately 15 melanoma, 9 renal cell carcinoma and 9 head and neck cancer. What the authors observed across the whole study: On average, CD8+ T cells showed more expanded clones than CD4+ T cells after ivuxolimab. Low levels of normalized T-cell clonal expansion were also seen in some patients who did not respond. Antigen specificity was not determined for the clonally expanded peripheral T cells. At doses of 0.1 to 3.0 mg/kg, clonal expansion of both CD4+ and CD8+ T cells in blood was seen between baseline and week 6. In the 0.1-3.0 mg/kg groups, partial responders had among the lowest normalized peripheral clonal expansion, particularly in CD8+ T cells.

Patients with a history of autoimmune disease or receiving systemic immunosuppression were excluded from the trial. Peripheral blood for TCR sequencing was collected from all dose cohorts at baseline, on cycle 4 day 1, and on cycle 7 day 1. The samples were drawn from a first-in-human, open-label, multicenter phase I dose-escalation trial of ivuxolimab. Adults with locally advanced or metastatic melanoma, renal cell, hepatocellular, or head and neck squamous cell carcinoma were enrolled in the trial. Before TCR sequencing, CD4+ T cells and CD8+ T cells were sorted from peripheral blood as separate populations. CDR1 is given as SEHNR and CDR2 as FQNEAQ, both from the germline V gene (reference sequence). V is trimmed back by 4 bases and J by 2 bases, and the junction contains 8 bases that no gene match accounts for. From its cysteine to its phenylalanine, the CDR3 spans 16 amino acids. Left in the record is the CDR3 DNA by itself, 48 bases read in frame from the first base.

For sequencing of the TCRbeta CDR3 region, genomic DNA was extracted from the sorted cells. TCRbeta CDR3 regions were sequenced using the immunoSEQ Assay. Imported from immuneACCESS, the table was reduced by TCRdb to in-frame sequences with V and J called. These copies leave out some clones; in studies compared against another copy, an unresolved V gene accounts for under half, and the cause of the remainder is not known. Within this sample are about 76,000 clones, with 85% of them counted one time only. Jointly, the top ten make up about 3.4% of the sample. Sequenced material: CD4+ or CD8+ T cells sorted from blood, taken in a trial of the OX40 agonist ivuxolimab. This clonotype was sampled from an adult with an advanced solid tumor such as melanoma, head and neck, liver or kidney cancer. The chain is assembled from TRBV7-9 and TRBJ2-7; 10 of the junction bases match TRBD1. Here the CDR3 is given as CASSYLLGTGAYEQYF. The nucleotide sequence reads TGTGCCAGCAGCTATCTATTAGGGACAGGGGCCTACGAGCAGTACTTC. Here the CDR3 is joined to the reference TRBV7-9 and TRBJ2-7 genes, and the full variable domain is: DTGVSQNPRHKITKRGQNVTFRCDPISEHNRLYWYRQTLGQGPEFLTYFQNEAQLEKSRLLSDRFSAERPKGSFSTLEIQRTEQGDSAMYLCASSYLLGTGAYEQYFGPGTRLTVT.